This T cell receptor (beta chain) was sequenced for a study of shared clonotypes between healthy human individuals. Assay: immunoSEQ multiplex PCR; the TCRdb copy retains only in-frame clones and omits some. The sample holds some 630,000 clones, approximately 75% seen once. CDR3 length: 18 amino acids. Germline CDR1 and CDR2: MDHEN and SYDVKM. The V gene end was trimmed by 5 bases and the J gene end by 3 bases; junction bases not matched to a gene: 11. Partitioning of CD4+ cells yielded a CD45RA+ naive subset and a CD45RA-negative memory subset. The gene calls are TRBV28 and TRBJ2-3; TRBD2 aligns across 13 bases. The receptor was derived from a woman aged 30 to 39 in good health. Input material: memory CD4+ T cells sorted from blood. Subset reported: CD45RA-negative fraction. This CDR3 reads CASSPWTSGRGKTDTQYF. Written as DNA, the CDR3 is TGTGCCAGCAGTCCCTGGACTAGCGGGAGAGGGAAGACAGATACGCAGTATTTT.